A selection of T cell receptor beta chains follows, all from one sample in a study of T-cell reconstitution after alpha-beta-depleted transplantation in children. TCRdb re-called the PCR reads through MiXCR, storing one row per CDR3 protein. The sample includes 250,000 to 400,000 distinct CDR3 sequences, approximately 20% of them seen just once. This specimen consisted of PBMCs, mostly from graft donor cells, obtained 180 days after TCRalphabeta/CD19-depleted stem cell transplant. The receptor source for this set is a male patient under 18 who had a stem cell transplant for acute lymphoblastic leukemia, so the T cells may come from the graft donor. Each CDR3 is given with its conserved first and last residue. The order of the fields is CDR3 protein, CDR3 DNA, CDR3 length, clone size, J gene, D gene, V gene. The D gene is left open where the match is weak. The listing skips clone size in some rows; elsewhere it reads once, few, many or a size class.

CDR3aa: CASSLLGTTHEQFF; CDR3nt: TGTGCCAGCAGCTTACTGGGCACGACGCATGAGCAGTTCTTC; len: 14; abundance: few; j_gene: TRBJ2-1; d_gene: -; v_gene: TRBV7-2
CDR3aa: CASSIGQADGYEQYF; CDR3nt: TGTGCCAGCAGCATAGGACAGGCCGATGGGTACGAGCAGTACTTC; len: 15; abundance: few; j_gene: TRBJ2-7; d_gene: TRBD1; v_gene: TRBV5-5
CDR3aa: CASSYFGTGPGNTIYF; CDR3nt: TGTGCCAGCAGTTACTTCGGGACAGGGCCTGGAAACACCATATATTTT; len: 16; abundance: few; j_gene: TRBJ1-3; d_gene: TRBD1; v_gene: TRBV6-5
CDR3aa: CASTPGLAGGKETQYF; CDR3nt: TGTGCCAGCACCCCGGGACTAGCGGGAGGTAAAGAGACCCAGTACTTC; len: 16; abundance: -; j_gene: TRBJ2-5; d_gene: TRBD2; v_gene: TRBV27
CDR3aa: CASRGGLGYTF; CDR3nt: TGTGCCAGCAGAGGGGGCTTAGGCTACACCTTC; len: 11; abundance: -; j_gene: TRBJ1-2; d_gene: TRBD1; v_gene: TRBV6-5
CDR3aa: CSAGVSSYEQYF; CDR3nt: TGCAGTGCCGGGGTAAGCTCCTACGAGCAGTACTTC; len: 12; abundance: few; j_gene: TRBJ2-7; d_gene: -; v_gene: TRBV20-1
CDR3aa: CSAVSPIPPSYEQYF; CDR3nt: TGCAGTGCTGTATCCCCAATTCCTCCCTCCTACGAGCAGTACTTC; len: 15; abundance: few; j_gene: TRBJ2-7; d_gene: -; v_gene: TRBV20-1
CDR3aa: CASRPSGRSEQYF; CDR3nt: TGTGCCAGCAGACCGAGCGGGAGATCCGAGCAGTACTTC; len: 13; abundance: few; j_gene: TRBJ2-7; d_gene: TRBD2; v_gene: TRBV7-9
CDR3aa: CASSFQEFPYNEQFF; CDR3nt: TGTGCCAGCAGCTTTCAGGAGTTTCCCTACAATGAGCAGTTCTTC; len: 15; abundance: few; j_gene: TRBJ2-1; d_gene: -; v_gene: TRBV5-5
CDR3aa: CSARDPPGTEAFF; CDR3nt: TGCAGTGCTAGAGATCCCCCTGGCACTGAAGCTTTCTTT; len: 13; abundance: few; j_gene: TRBJ1-1; d_gene: -; v_gene: TRBV20-1
CDR3aa: CSARSGSVYNEQFF; CDR3nt: TGCAGTGCTAGAAGCGGGAGTGTGTACAATGAGCAGTTCTTC; len: 14; abundance: few; j_gene: TRBJ2-1; d_gene: TRBD2; v_gene: TRBV20-1
CDR3aa: CASTPGQGGREQFF; CDR3nt: TGTGCCAGCACTCCGGGACAGGGAGGTCGTGAGCAGTTCTTC; len: 14; abundance: -; j_gene: TRBJ2-1; d_gene: TRBD1; v_gene: TRBV12-3/TRBV12-4
CDR3aa: CAISELDRGNTEAFF; CDR3nt: TGTGCCATCAGTGAGCTGGACAGGGGGAACACTGAAGCTTTCTTT; len: 15; abundance: few; j_gene: TRBJ1-1; d_gene: TRBD1; v_gene: TRBV10-3
CDR3aa: CASSFSGYPRETQYF; CDR3nt: TGTGCCAGCAGCTTTAGCGGGTACCCTCGAGAGACCCAGTACTTC; len: 15; abundance: -; j_gene: TRBJ2-5; d_gene: TRBD2; v_gene: TRBV7-6
CDR3aa: CATSSFRQAGNTIYF; CDR3nt: TGTGCCACCAGCAGTTTCCGACAGGCTGGAAACACCATATATTTT; len: 15; abundance: once; j_gene: TRBJ1-3; d_gene: -; v_gene: TRBV15
CDR3aa: CASSRTGMEEKLFF; CDR3nt: TGCGCCAGCAGCCGGACAGGGATGGAAGAAAAACTGTTTTTT; len: 14; abundance: -; j_gene: TRBJ1-4; d_gene: TRBD1; v_gene: TRBV5-1
CDR3aa: CASSQRQGRYEQYF; CDR3nt: TGTGCCAGCAGCCAAAGACAGGGACGCTACGAGCAGTACTTC; len: 14; abundance: -; j_gene: TRBJ2-7; d_gene: TRBD1; v_gene: TRBV7-9
CDR3aa: CSAPGLAGADTQYF; CDR3nt: TGCAGTGCCCCAGGACTAGCGGGAGCCGATACGCAGTATTTT; len: 14; abundance: -; j_gene: TRBJ2-3; d_gene: TRBD2; v_gene: TRBV20-1
CDR3aa: CASSLWPGQGSYEQYF; CDR3nt: TGTGCCAGCAGTCTTTGGCCTGGTCAGGGAAGCTACGAGCAGTACTTC; len: 16; abundance: -; j_gene: TRBJ2-7; d_gene: -; v_gene: TRBV12-3/TRBV12-4
CDR3aa: CASSPRTGTSAIQETQYF; CDR3nt: TGTGCCAGCAGCCCACGAACCGGGACTAGCGCTATCCAAGAGACCCAGTACTTC; len: 18; abundance: few; j_gene: TRBJ2-5; d_gene: TRBD2; v_gene: TRBV9
CDR3aa: CASSSRDRGPTEAFF; CDR3nt: TGCGCCAGCAGTTCCCGGGACAGGGGGCCTACTGAAGCTTTCTTT; len: 15; abundance: few; j_gene: TRBJ1-1; d_gene: TRBD1; v_gene: TRBV10-2
CDR3aa: CASSLFGTGSTNEKLFF; CDR3nt: TGTGCCAGCAGCTTGTTCGGGACAGGCTCAACTAATGAAAAACTGTTTTTT; len: 17; abundance: -; j_gene: TRBJ1-4; d_gene: TRBD1; v_gene: TRBV5-6
CDR3aa: CASRPPVGETQYF; CDR3nt: TGTGCCAGCAGGCCCCCGGTCGGAGAGACCCAGTACTTC; len: 13; abundance: few; j_gene: TRBJ2-5; d_gene: -; v_gene: TRBV7-9
CDR3aa: CATSGFLTDTQYF; CDR3nt: TGTGCCACCTCGGGATTCTTAACAGATACGCAGTATTTT; len: 13; abundance: -; j_gene: TRBJ2-3; d_gene: -; v_gene: TRBV25-1
CDR3aa: CSVVGRGLNTGELFF; CDR3nt: TGCAGCGTTGTAGGGAGGGGATTGAACACCGGGGAGCTGTTTTTT; len: 15; abundance: few; j_gene: TRBJ2-2; d_gene: TRBD2; v_gene: TRBV29-1
CDR3aa: CASSSDGRILTDTQYF; CDR3nt: TGTGCCAGCAGCTCCGACGGGAGAATCCTCACAGATACGCAGTATTTT; len: 16; abundance: -; j_gene: TRBJ2-3; d_gene: -; v_gene: TRBV5-6
CDR3aa: CATSDGKGRNEQYF; CDR3nt: TGTGCCACCAGTGATGGGAAAGGGAGGAACGAGCAGTACTTC; len: 14; abundance: -; j_gene: TRBJ2-7; d_gene: -; v_gene: TRBV24-1
CDR3aa: CASSVPGLRNFF; CDR3nt: TGTGCCAGCAGCGTCCCGGGACTCCGGAACTTCTTC; len: 12; abundance: few; j_gene: TRBJ2-1; d_gene: -; v_gene: TRBV7-8
CDR3aa: CASSLGTSGEETQYF; CDR3nt: TGTGCCAGCAGCTTAGGGACTAGCGGGGAAGAGACCCAGTACTTC; len: 15; abundance: -; j_gene: TRBJ2-5; d_gene: TRBD2; v_gene: TRBV7-9
CDR3aa: CASSGLANSYNEQFF; CDR3nt: TGTGCCAGCAGTGGACTAGCTAATTCCTACAATGAGCAGTTCTTC; len: 15; abundance: few; j_gene: TRBJ2-1; d_gene: TRBD2; v_gene: TRBV6-1
CDR3aa: CASSPLGSNGAETQYF; CDR3nt: TGCGCCAGCAGCCCTCTAGGAAGTAACGGGGCGGAGACCCAGTACTTC; len: 16; abundance: -; j_gene: TRBJ2-5; d_gene: -; v_gene: TRBV5-1
CDR3aa: CATKSLRGGHTGELFF; CDR3nt: TGTGCCACCAAGTCCTTACGCGGGGGACACACCGGGGAGCTGTTTTTT; len: 16; abundance: few; j_gene: TRBJ2-2; d_gene: TRBD2; v_gene: TRBV6-1
CDR3aa: CASSTYGWDYEQYF; CDR3nt: TGTGCCAGCAGTACCTACGGGTGGGACTACGAGCAGTACTTC; len: 14; abundance: -; j_gene: TRBJ2-7; d_gene: -; v_gene: TRBV28
CDR3aa: CASSSPTSGGVGPMWEQFF; CDR3nt: TGTGCCAGCAGCTCCCCGACTAGCGGGGGTGTCGGACCGATGTGGGAGCAGTTCTTC; len: 19; abundance: -; j_gene: TRBJ2-1; d_gene: TRBD2; v_gene: TRBV11-1
CDR3aa: CASSESLAGGGEQFF; CDR3nt: TGCGCCAGCAGTGAGTCTCTAGCGGGAGGGGGAGAGCAGTTCTTC; len: 15; abundance: few; j_gene: TRBJ2-1; d_gene: TRBD2; v_gene: TRBV10-1
CDR3aa: CSAKRTYEQYF; CDR3nt: TGCAGTGCTAAGCGGACCTACGAGCAGTACTTC; len: 11; abundance: few; j_gene: TRBJ2-7; d_gene: -; v_gene: TRBV20-1
CDR3aa: CSHRVNEDEQYF; CDR3nt: TGCAGCCACCGTGTGAATGAGGACGAGCAGTACTTC; len: 12; abundance: -; j_gene: TRBJ2-7; d_gene: -; v_gene: TRBV20-1
CDR3aa: CASSLGTSHEQYF; CDR3nt: TGCGCCAGCAGCTTGGGAACGTCCCACGAGCAGTACTTC; len: 13; abundance: -; j_gene: TRBJ2-7; d_gene: -; v_gene: TRBV5-1
CDR3aa: CSTMTGGYQETQYF; CDR3nt: TGCAGCACTATGACAGGGGGGTACCAAGAGACCCAGTACTTC; len: 14; abundance: -; j_gene: TRBJ2-5; d_gene: TRBD1; v_gene: TRBV29-1
CDR3aa: CASSDRASGNTIYF; CDR3nt: TGTGCCAGCAGTGACAGGGCCTCTGGAAACACCATATATTTT; len: 14; abundance: -; j_gene: TRBJ1-3; d_gene: -; v_gene: TRBV2
CDR3aa: CASSQEPLAARGISYEQYF; CDR3nt: TGCGCCAGCAGCCAAGAGCCTCTAGCCGCCAGGGGGATCTCCTACGAGCAGTACTTC; len: 19; abundance: few; j_gene: TRBJ2-7; d_gene: TRBD1; v_gene: TRBV4-1
CDR3aa: CASSSEGLTYNEQFF; CDR3nt: TGTGCCAGCAGCTCGGAGGGCCTCACCTACAATGAGCAGTTCTTC; len: 15; abundance: -; j_gene: TRBJ2-1; d_gene: -; v_gene: TRBV7-3